The next 32 T cell receptor beta chains were all read from a single sample in a study of cytomegalovirus exposure and HLA in healthy donors (dated by TCRdb to 2016 to 2017). Libraries were built with the immunoSEQ multiplex PCR assay. For the multiplex PCR, a mixture combining 60 forward primers for TCR Vbeta segments and 13 reverse primers for TCR Jbeta segments was used. As stored in TCRdb, this immuneACCESS dataset retains in-frame rearrangements with V and J assigned. A fraction of the clones does not appear; measured against another copy, unresolved V genes explain less than half of the discrepancy, and the remainder lacks a known reason. The sample includes about 94,000 clones, with over 60% observed a single time. The top ten hold about 3.8% of the sample. The source material was PBMCs. These receptors came from a man aged 25 to 40 in good health and CMV-seronegative.

This clone was detected a few times. The V call is TRBV11-2, the J call TRBJ2-2; 10 nucleotides agree with TRBD1. The CDR3 runs 14 residues. Germline values: CDR1 SGHAT, CDR2 FQNNGV. V dropped 6 bases and J dropped 3; count of bases not matched to a gene: 1. For the CDR3, the DNA is TGTGCCAGCAGAGGGACAGGGGACACCGGGGAGCTGTTTTTT. This gives the protein CASRGTGDTGELFF.

J is TRBJ2-7 and V is TRBV7-2; 7 bases line up with TRBD2. The germline V gene encodes CDR1 SGHTA and CDR2 FQGNSA. The CDR3 covers 18 residues. J was trimmed by 2 bases and V by 2 bases; bases with no gene match: 15. CDR3 in amino acids: CASSLQRFAGAPPYEQYF. The CDR3 DNA reads TGTGCCAGCAGCTTACAGAGGTTCGCGGGAGCCCCCCCCTACGAGCAGTACTTC.

The chain combines TRBV11-2 with TRBJ2-7; possibly TRBD2 for D (6 bases). The CDR3 is 14 amino acids. Trimming removed 0 bases at V and 4 bases at J, with 10 bases between. Germline lookup yields CDR1 SGHAT and CDR2 FQNNGV. DNA for the CDR3: TGTGCCAGCAGCTTAGACTCAGGGAGGTACGAGCAGTACTTC. It translates to CASSLDSGRYEQYF.

This chain connects TRBV7-9 to TRBJ2-7, with a tentative D call TRBD2 (5 bases). CDR1 and CDR2 (germline): SEHNR, FQNEAQ (reference sequence). The CDR3 is made up of 14 amino acids. V was trimmed by 3 bases and J by 1 base, leaving 10 bases between them. CDR3 DNA sequence: TGTGCCAGCAGCTTCAAGGGAGATTCCTACGAGCAGTACTTC. Residues: CASSFKGDSYEQYF.

The J gene is TRBJ1-2, the V gene TRBV6-6; 7 bases line up with TRBD1. The germline gives CDR1 MNHNY, CDR2 SVGAGI (reference sequence). Losses at the gene ends were 10 bases for V and 7 bases for J; bases not matched to a gene: 9. There are 12 residues in the CDR3. The CDR3 sequence: CATNQGGGGYTF. Here the CDR3 DNA reads TGTGCCACTAATCAGGGGGGCGGTGGCTACACCTTC.

J is TRBJ2-3 and V is TRBV9; 12 bases map to TRBD2. Per germline, CDR1 SGDLS and CDR2 YYNGEE. The CDR3 is made up of 15 amino acids. The J segment lost 5 bases and the V segment lost 7 bases, leaving 8 bases of the junction unmatched. The CDR3 coding sequence is TGTGCCAGCGGCTTACGGACTAGCGGGAAAGATACGCAGTATTTT. Residues: CASGLRTSGKDTQYF.

The chain uses TRBV11-3 and TRBJ2-7, with D possibly matching TRBD2 (6 bases). Trimming pared 6 bases from V and 0 bases from J, leaving 18 bases between. CDR3 length: 16 amino acids. Germline values: CDR1 SGHNT, CDR2 YENEEA. The CDR3 bases are TGTGCCAGCAGGCGCGTCCGGGACTCGAGCTCCTACGAGCAGTACTTC. This encodes CASRRVRDSSSYEQYF.

The chain links TRBV11-3 to TRBJ2-2; unclear D gene. CDR1 is SGHNT and CDR2 is YENEEA in the germline V gene. This CDR3 is built from 14 residues. V dropped 4 bases and J dropped 1 base, with 7 bases sitting between them. The CDR3 sequence is CASSYRQNTGELFF. CDR3 nucleotides: TGTGCCAGCAGCTATAGACAGAACACCGGGGAGCTGTTTTTT.

This clone has only one observation. The chain employs TRBV5-1 and TRBJ1-4; TRBD1 might be the D (5 bases). V dropped 7 bases and J dropped 7 bases, with 23 bases sitting between them. CDR1 and CDR2 from the germline V gene are SGHRS and YFSETQ. The CDR3 extends over 16 amino acids. CDR3 amino acids: CASPREGDCLSEKLFF. The CDR3 coding sequence is TGCGCCAGCCCTAGGGAAGGGGACTGTCTTAGTGAAAAACTGTTTTTT.

The rearrangement joins TRBV7-2 to TRBJ2-7; 8 positions agree with TRBD1. Losses at the gene ends were 5 bases for V and 5 bases for J; bases not matched to a gene: 8. CDR1 and CDR2 from the germline V gene are SGHTA and FQGNSA. The CDR3 contains 14 residues. This chain's CDR3 is CASSPDRGRNEQYF. The CDR3 region has the DNA TGTGCCAGCAGCCCCGACAGGGGAAGGAACGAGCAGTACTTC.

CDR3 sequence reads: CASSFTLQGRDEQFF. The CDR3 DNA follows: TGTGCCAGCAGCTTTACGCTTCAGGGCCGGGATGAGCAGTTCTTC. The chain carries TRBV11-3 and TRBJ2-1, with D maybe TRBD1 (5 bases). V lost 3 bases and J lost 8, with 17 bases in between. Germline V gene data show CDR1 as SGHNT and CDR2 as YENEEA. The CDR3 has 15 residues.

The chain couples TRBV7-3 to TRBJ2-5; perhaps TRBD1 as D (5 bases). V lost 5 bases, J lost 4 bases, and 17 bases lay in between. This CDR3 is 15 amino acids long. From germline, CDR1 is SGHTA and CDR2 FQGTGA. CDR3 DNA sequence: TGTGCCAGCAGCCCGAAGGGGTGGGGTGGAGAGACCCAGTACTTC. Its protein product is CASSPKGWGGETQYF. Variable domain in full (rest from reference TRBV7-3 and TRBJ2-5): GAGVSQTPSNKVTEKGKYVELRCDPISGHTALYWYRQSLGQGPEFLIYFQGTGAADDSGLPNDRFFAVRPEGSVSTLKIQRTERGDSAVYLCASSPKGWGGETQYFGPGTRLLVL.

CDR3: CASSVGARGNQPQHF. For the CDR3, the DNA is TGTGCCAGCAGCGTAGGCGCCAGGGGCAATCAGCCCCAGCATTTT. V is TRBV9 and J is TRBJ1-5, with a possible D match to TRBD1 (5 bases). The CDR3 consists of 15 residues. Germline CDR1 is SGDLS and CDR2 is YYNGEE. Trimming shortened V by 0 bases and J by 2 bases, and 9 bases separated the two germline ends.

The chain combines TRBV6-5 with TRBJ1-5; 7 bases align to TRBD1. V shed 4 bases and J 1 base; nucleotides not matched to a gene: 4. Per germline, CDR1 MNHEY and CDR2 SVGAGI. This CDR3 has 15 amino acids. The CDR3 region has the DNA TGTGCCAGCAGTTTGCTGACAGGGAGCAATCAGCCCCAGCATTTT. Its translation is CASSLLTGSNQPQHF.

The V and J genes are TRBV19 and TRBJ1-1; D is unresolved. The CDR3 has 14 amino acids. Germline-derived CDR1 and CDR2 are LNHDA and SQIVND (reference sequence). The V end lost 6 bases, the J end lost 0 bases, and 11 bases lay between the germline ends. The CDR3 nucleotides are TGTGCCAGTAGCCCCCCATCCATGAACACTGAAGCTTTCTTT. This codes for CASSPPSMNTEAFF.

This clone appeared a few times. This chain joins TRBV5-1 and TRBJ2-1, with 13 bases matching TRBD2. Germline V CDR1 and CDR2: SGHRS, YFSETQ. CDR3 length: 19 amino acids. The junction had 16 bases not matched to a gene; V was cut back by 2 bases and J by 8 bases. The CDR3 coding sequence is TGCGCCAGCAGCTTTTTGTCCCCGGTACTAGCGGGAGGGCCCGATGAGCAGTTCTTC. Residues: CASSFLSPVLAGGPDEQFF. Combining the CDR3 with reference TRBV5-1 and TRBJ2-1 gives the whole variable domain KAGVTQTPRYLIKTRGQQVTLSCSPISGHRSVSWYQQTPGQGLQFLFEYFSETQRNKGNFPGRFSGRQFSNSRSEMNVSTLELGDSALYLCASSFLSPVLAGGPDEQFFGPGTRLTVL.

The chain is built from TRBV6-5 and TRBJ2-5; 9 bases align to TRBD1. There are 14 residues in the CDR3. Germline CDR1 is MNHEY and CDR2 is SVGAGI. Trimming cost V 0 bases and J 11 bases; bases outside gene matches: 7. The CDR3 sequence: CASSYSRTGVGQYF. CDR3 DNA: TGTGCCAGCAGTTACTCCCGGACAGGGGTCGGGCAGTACTTC.

This rearrangement joins TRBV7-8 to TRBJ2-3; 11 nucleotides agree with TRBD2. The CDR3 is 15 residues long. Losses at the gene ends were 7 bases for V and 2 bases for J; bases not matched to a gene: 5. CDR1 is SGHVS and CDR2 is FQNEAQ in the germline V gene. In DNA form, the CDR3 reads TGTGCCAGCACCAAGACTAGCGGGGCCACAGATACGCAGTATTTT. Translated: CASTKTSGATDTQYF.

This chain links TRBV7-6 with TRBJ1-6; TRBD1 aligns across 12 bases. After removal of 3 bases from V and 10 bases from J, the junction contained 10 bases not matched to a gene. Per germline, CDR1 SGHVS and CDR2 FNYEAQ. This CDR3 comprises 17 residues. The CDR3 region has the DNA TGTGCCAGCAGCTTCGCCGGCGGGGACAGGGGGCACTCACCCCTCCACTTT. Translated, it gives CASSFAGGDRGHSPLHF.

The chain combines TRBV19 with TRBJ1-2, with D possibly TRBD1 on 5 matching bases. Germline CDR1 LNHDA, CDR2 SQIVND (reference sequence). This CDR3 has 13 amino acids. The V gene lost 6 bases and the J gene lost 4 bases, with 12 bases spanning the gap. The CDR3 coding sequence is TGTGCCAGTAGCACTGGACAACTCTATGGCTACACCTTC. Its protein is CASSTGQLYGYTF.

The rearrangement uses TRBV29-1 and TRBJ2-7; TRBD1 matches 7 bases. V was pared by 4 bases and J by 2 bases, with 5 bases of the junction left unmatched. The CDR3 is 13 amino acids. Germline loops: CDR1 SQVTM, CDR2 ANQGSEA. CDR3 coding DNA: TGCAGCGTTGCCCGGACAGGAACCTACGAGCAGTACTTC. This gives the protein CSVARTGTYEQYF.

This clone was observed a few times. This CDR3 is CASSSRQGSYTF. CDR3 nucleotides: TGTGCCAGTAGTTCTCGACAGGGGAGCTACACCTTC. The chain recombines TRBV19 with TRBJ1-2; TRBD1 agrees at 8 bases. CDR1 and CDR2 (germline): LNHDA, SQIVND (reference sequence). This CDR3 has 12 residues. V lost 5 bases and J lost 9; bases outside the gene matches: 5.

CDR3 sequence: CASSWDRGETQYF. In DNA form, the CDR3 reads TGTGCCAGCAGCTGGGACAGGGGCGAGACCCAGTACTTC. This chain connects TRBV5-6 to TRBJ2-5; 10 nucleotides match TRBD1. With V trimmed by 3 bases and J by 5 bases, 1 base remained unmatched. CDR3 length: 13 residues. Looked up from germline, CDR1 is SGHDT and CDR2 is YYEEEE. Full variable domain (remainder filled in from reference TRBV5-6 and TRBJ2-5): DAGVTQSPTHLIKTRGQQVTLRCSPKSGHDTVSWYQQALGQGPQFIFQYYEEEERQRGNFPDRFSGHQFPNYSSELNVNALLLGDSALYLCASSWDRGETQYFGPGTRLLVL.

This chain joins TRBV1 and TRBJ1-3; TRBD1 was called by the table and not checked on the DNA. TRBV1 is tagged as a pseudogene. This CDR3 has 16 residues. CDR3 in amino acids: CTSSLRQGTSGNTIYF. The CDR3 nucleotides read TGCACCAGCAGCCTCCGACAGGGTACGTCTGGAAACACCATATATTTT.

The sample holds a few counts of this clone. This sequence joins TRBV11-2 and TRBJ2-2, with TRBD2 matching over 8 bases. The germline gives CDR1 SGHAT, CDR2 FQNNGV. V lost 5 bases to trimming and J lost 5 bases; unmatched junction nucleotides: 13. The CDR3 loop spans 17 amino acids. DNA of the CDR3: TGTGCCAGCAGCCTTAGTACCAGCGGGAGTTGGACCGGGGAGCTGTTTTTT. Amino acid sequence: CASSLSTSGSWTGELFF.

This chain joins TRBV7-9 and TRBJ2-1; 11 nucleotides line up with TRBD2. The trim removed 0 bases at V and 0 bases at J, leaving 1 base unmatched. From germline, CDR1 is SEHNR and CDR2 FQNEAQ (reference sequence). The CDR3 contains 17 residues. The CDR3 here is CASSLAGLAASYNEQFF. Written as DNA, the CDR3 is TGTGCCAGCAGCTTAGCGGGACTAGCGGCCTCCTACAATGAGCAGTTCTTC.

This clone was observed a few times. The CDR3 is CASSWDSLSYEQYF. CDR3 in DNA: TGCGCCAGCAGCTGGGACAGTCTCTCCTACGAGCAGTACTTC. V gene TRBV5-1 combines with J gene TRBJ2-7, with 7 positions matching TRBD1. The CDR3 spans 14 residues. Germline assignment: CDR1 SGHRS and CDR2 YFSETQ. With 3 bases clipped from V and 0 bases from J, the junction kept 3 bases outside the gene matches.

The chain joins TRBV11-2 to TRBJ2-1, with 9 bases fitting TRBD2. V lost 2 bases to trimming and J lost 6 bases; unmatched junction nucleotides: 11. This CDR3 has 17 residues. Germline assignment: CDR1 SGHAT and CDR2 FQNNGV. CDR3 DNA: TGTGCCAGCAGCTTATTCTCTCCAGCGGGAGGCGGCAATGAGCAGTTCTTC. Translated, it gives CASSLFSPAGGGNEQFF.

V is TRBV6-8 and J is TRBJ1-5, with a possible D match to TRBD1 (5 bases). V lost 6 bases, J lost 7 bases, and 19 bases lay in between. The CDR3 covers 15 residues. The germline V gene has CDR1 MNHGY and CDR2 SAAAGT. CDR3 amino acids: CASRERQGEGQPQHF. The CDR3 nucleotides are TGTGCCAGCAGAGAGAGGCAGGGTGAAGGGCAGCCCCAGCATTTT.

This clone was detected a few times. V usage is TRBV2 and J usage is TRBJ1-2, with D hard to call. CDR3 length: 13 amino acids. Trimming removed 2 bases at V and 8 bases at J, with 12 bases between. Germline CDR1 is SNHLY and CDR2 is FYNNEI. For the CDR3, the DNA is TGTGCCAGCAGTGAAAACGGGGTACGGGGCTACACCTTC. Residues: CASSENGVRGYTF.

The chain uses TRBV15 and TRBJ1-3; D is undetermined. This CDR3 has 14 amino acids. Trimming stripped 2 bases from V and 0 bases from J, with 5 bases between. The germline V gene has CDR1 LNHNV and CDR2 YYDKDF (reference sequence). The CDR3 DNA sequence: TGTGCCACCAGCAGACTAAGCTCTGGAAACACCATATATTTT. Translating it yields CATSRLSSGNTIYF.

J is TRBJ1-5 and V is TRBV27, with TRBD1 matching 8 bases. CDR3 length equals 15 residues. Trimming cost V 5 bases and J 5 bases; bases outside gene matches: 8. Germline V gives CDR1 MNHEY, CDR2 SMNVEV (reference sequence). The CDR3 here is CASSRTGRVHQPQHF. CDR3 DNA: TGTGCCAGCAGTCGGACAGGGAGGGTCCATCAGCCCCAGCATTTT.